The 23 T cell receptor beta chains listed next were all sequenced from one sample in a study of Ad26.COV2.S vaccination and SARS-CoV-2 variants. Treatment given: about 20 received Ad26.COV2.S at low or high dose, single or two shots; five or six received placebo; per-sample allocation not given. Collection of the samples took place on day 63 after the first injection of vaccine or placebo. Only in-frame clones appear in the TCRdb table, and some are missing; sequencing was by immunoSEQ multiplex PCR. The sample includes a few hundred thousand clones, more than 75% of them seen just once. The sequencing used peripheral blood, collected in a trial of Ad26.COV2.S vaccine versus placebo. The receptors originated from a person aged 18-60 years who received the Ad26.COV2.S COVID-19 vaccine or a placebo.

The sample holds a few counts of this clone. CDR3 coding DNA: TGTGCCAGCAGCTTGGCCAGGCGAGTTTACATGAACACTGAAGCTTTCTTT. Amino acid sequence: CASSLARRVYMNTEAFF. This chain uses TRBV5-6 with TRBJ1-1; D gene unclear. The V end lost 0 bases, the J end lost 0 bases, and 15 bases lay between the germline ends. CDR1 and CDR2 from the germline V gene are SGHDT and YYEEEE. CDR3 size: 17 residues.

The V gene is TRBV18, the J gene TRBJ2-4; 7 positions agree with TRBD2. The CDR3 loop spans 15 amino acids. Germline CDR1 and CDR2: KGHSH and LQKENI. J lost 4 bases, V lost 4 bases, and 7 bases had no gene match. The CDR3: CASSLPSGDKNIQYF. Written as DNA, the CDR3 is TGTGCCAGCTCACTCCCAAGCGGGGATAAAAACATTCAGTACTTC.

The CDR3 region has the DNA TGTGCCTGGAGTGTAATAGGGGGGGAGCAGTACTTC. Amino acid sequence: CAWSVIGGEQYF. V gene TRBV30 combines with J gene TRBJ2-7, with D possibly being TRBD1 or TRBD2 (6 bases each). Trimming cost V 0 bases and J 7 bases, with 10 bases left between them. The CDR3 runs 12 residues. CDR1 is GTSNPN, CDR2 SVGIG, per germline (reference sequence).

The gene calls are TRBV2 and TRBJ1-2; tentatively, D is TRBD1 (6 bases). CDR3 length: 14 residues. CDR1 and CDR2 (germline): SNHLY, FYNNEI. Trimming shortened V by 3 bases and J by 4 bases, and 12 bases separated the two germline ends. Written as DNA, the CDR3 is TGTGCCAGCAGTGACCGCTCGGGGGCCTATGGCTACACCTTC. Translation: CASSDRSGAYGYTF.

The CDR3 spells CASSLSRGKAEQYF. CDR3 coding DNA: TGTGCCAGCAGCTTATCCAGGGGGAAAGCAGAGCAGTACTTC. The rearrangement uses TRBV13 and TRBJ2-7, with 7 bases fitting TRBD1. Per the germline V gene, CDR1 is PRHDT and CDR2 is FYEKMQ (reference sequence). J was trimmed by 7 bases and V by 2 bases; bases with no gene match: 8. This CDR3 has 14 amino acids.

This rearrangement joins TRBV5-1 to TRBJ2-3; D not certain. CDR3 size: 15 residues. CDR1 and CDR2 (germline): SGHRS, YFSETQ. V was cut by 0 bases and J by 0 bases, with 8 bases left in between. The CDR3 region is CASSLDSLSTDTQYF. CDR3 coding DNA: TGCGCCAGCAGCTTGGACAGCTTAAGCACAGATACGCAGTATTTT.

The rearrangement joins TRBV9 to TRBJ2-1; D remains ambiguous. The CDR3 totals 19 residues. Germline V gene sequence: CDR1 SGDLS, CDR2 YYNGEE. V lost 0 bases and J lost 0, with 19 bases in between. CDR3 nucleotide sequence: TGTGCCAGCAGCGTAGGCTTGACACTCCCGTTGAGCTCCTACAATGAGCAGTTCTTC. This gives the protein CASSVGLTLPLSSYNEQFF.

The CDR3 region has the DNA TGTGCCAGCTCACGTGCCGGTGAGGGATCCGGAAACACCATATATTTT. It specifies CASSRAGEGSGNTIYF. The chain couples TRBV18 to TRBJ1-3; D is undetermined. In germline, CDR1 is KGHSH, CDR2 LQKENI. CDR3 length: 16 residues. Trimming left V 4 bases short and J 4 bases short, with 17 bases between.

The DNA of the CDR3 is TGCGCCAGCAGCTACACAGGGGTCACCGGAAACACCATATATTTT. The encoded protein is CASSYTGVTGNTIYF. The rearrangement links TRBV5-1 to TRBJ1-3; 7 nucleotides line up with TRBD1. V lost 3 bases and J lost 4; bases outside the gene matches: 7. This CDR3 is 15 amino acids long. Germline V CDR1 and CDR2: SGHRS, YFSETQ. Complete variable domain (other parts from reference TRBV5-1 and TRBJ1-3): KAGVTQTPRYLIKTRGQQVTLSCSPISGHRSVSWYQQTPGQGLQFLFEYFSETQRNKGNFPGRFSGRQFSNSRSEMNVSTLELGDSALYLCASSYTGVTGNTIYFGEGSWLTVV.

V is TRBV5-1 and J is TRBJ2-5; D uncertain. The CDR3 contains 11 residues. Trimming removed 4 bases from V and 5 bases from J, with 6 bases in between. Looked up from germline, CDR1 is SGHRS and CDR2 is YFSETQ. CDR3 DNA sequence: TGCGCCAGCAGCATGGAGGAGACCCAGTACTTC. This codes for CASSMEETQYF.

To note about this clone: The sample holds other DNA sequences that translate to the same CDR3. V gene TRBV12-3 or TRBV12-4 combines with J gene TRBJ1-1; D is perhaps TRBD1 (6 bases). This CDR3 contains 13 residues. With 5 bases removed from V and 4 bases from J, the gap between germline ends came to 11 bases. Here the CDR3 reads CASSRKGGTEAFF. The CDR3 DNA reads TGTGCCAGCAGTAGAAAGGGGGGCACTGAAGCTTTCTTT.

This chain uses TRBV30 with TRBJ1-1; D ambiguous. The CDR3 length is 11 residues. Germline CDR1 is GTSNPN and CDR2 is SVGIG (reference sequence). V lost 3 bases, J lost 8 bases, and 10 bases lay in between. The DNA for the CDR3 is TGTGCCTGGAGGCAGGAGGAGGAAGCTTTCTTT. Protein product: CAWRQEEEAFF.

In this sample, this clone turned up a few times. The chain has TRBV7-9 and TRBJ2-3; D is unresolved. The length of the CDR3 is 12 residues. V was trimmed by 2 bases and J by 8 bases, leaving 8 bases between them. Germline CDR1 is SEHNR and CDR2 is FQNEAQ (reference sequence). This chain's CDR3 is CASSLSGGTQYF. Here the CDR3 DNA reads TGTGCCAGCAGCTTATCGGGTGGTACGCAGTATTTT.

The chain has TRBV30 and TRBJ1-2; 9 positions agree with TRBD1. The germline gives CDR1 GTSNPN, CDR2 SVGIG (reference sequence). Losses at the gene ends were 0 bases for V and 8 bases for J; bases not matched to a gene: 16. The CDR3 has 17 amino acids. The CDR3 loop is CAWSVLRGTGSTGGYTF. DNA of the CDR3: TGTGCCTGGAGTGTACTTAGAGGGACAGGGAGTACGGGCGGCTACACCTTC.

This clone has more than one count but fewer than ten. The chain uses TRBV30 and TRBJ1-5; no firm D call. The CDR3 has 13 residues. Trimming removed 5 bases from V and 0 bases from J, with 8 bases in between. Germline assignment: CDR1 GTSNPN and CDR2 SVGIG (reference sequence). CDR3 sequence (DNA): TGTGCCTGGGCGCTGTATAGCAATCAGCCCCAGCATTTT. Translation: CAWALYSNQPQHF.

The chain has TRBV6-2 or TRBV6-3 and TRBJ1-2, with D possibly TRBD1 on 6 matching bases. V was shortened by 5 bases and J by 3 bases, with 10 bases between the two germline ends. From germline, CDR1 is MNHEY and CDR2 SVGEGT. The CDR3 contains 13 residues. The CDR3, as DNA: TGTGCCAGCAGTGCGGGGACACACTATGGCTACACCTTC. It is translated as CASSAGTHYGYTF.

The J gene is TRBJ1-1, the V gene TRBV18; D not certain. CDR3 length: 15 amino acids. CDR1 is KGHSH and CDR2 is LQKENI in the germline V gene. V was pared by 0 bases and J by 4 bases, with 12 bases between. The CDR3 DNA reads as TGTGCCAGCTCACCACCGTCGGGTCGGGGCACTGAAGCTTTCTTT. Its translation is CASSPPSGRGTEAFF.

This chain uses TRBV15 with TRBJ1-2; D possibly corresponds to TRBD1 (6 bases). Trimming stripped 0 bases from V and 5 bases from J, with 13 bases between. The CDR3 runs to 15 residues. Germline lookup yields CDR1 LNHNV and CDR2 YYDKDF (reference sequence). CDR3 bases: TGTGCCACCAGCAGAGATTGGGGACAAGGATATGGCTACACCTTC. It is translated as CATSRDWGQGYGYTF.

This rearrangement joins TRBV20-1 to TRBJ2-1; TRBD2 matches 8 bases. The CDR3 covers 16 residues. The germline V gene encodes CDR1 DFQATT and CDR2 SNEGSKA (reference sequence). V was clipped by 3 bases and J by 9 bases; unmatched bases: 16. This CDR3 reads CSASAREAGAGGEQFF. CDR3 nucleotide sequence: TGCAGTGCTAGTGCGCGCGAAGCGGGCGCGGGGGGTGAGCAGTTCTTC.

The chain combines TRBV28 with TRBJ1-4; D remains unclear. Looked up from germline, CDR1 is MDHEN and CDR2 is SYDVKM. V dropped 6 bases and J dropped 2 bases, with 10 bases sitting between them. The CDR3 loop spans 14 amino acids. CDR3 DNA: TGTGCCAGCAGGCCCCCAAGGACTAATGAAAAACTGTTTTTT. It yields the protein CASRPPRTNEKLFF.

The chain links TRBV6-2 or TRBV6-3 to TRBJ2-2; 8 positions agree with TRBD2. CDR3 size: 15 residues. J lost 4 bases, V lost 5 bases, and 6 bases had no gene match. Germline V gene data show CDR1 as MNHEY and CDR2 as SVGEGT. In nucleotides, the CDR3 is TGTGCCAGCAGTCCAGCGGGGGCGTTCACCGGGGAGCTGTTTTTT. Protein: CASSPAGAFTGELFF.

This clone showed up just once. The chain employs TRBV21-1 and TRBJ1-2; the table calls TRBD1, which could not be checked here. TRBV21-1 is reported as a pseudogene. This CDR3 has 15 amino acids. The CDR3 nucleotides read TGTGCCAGCAGCAAAGAGGGCAGGGCAGCCTATGGCTACACCTTC. This encodes CASSKEGRAAYGYTF.

The V and J genes are TRBV2 and TRBJ2-3; 11 nucleotides align to TRBD1. This CDR3 spans 18 amino acids. Germline assignment: CDR1 SNHLY and CDR2 FYNNEI. J lost 3 bases, V lost 7 bases, and 15 bases had no gene match. The CDR3, as DNA: TGTGCCAGCAAAGAAATTAGGACAGGGGGCGTAAGGACAGATACGCAGTATTTT. It is translated as CASKEIRTGGVRTDTQYF.